The rows below give T cell receptor beta chains drawn from one sample of a study of technical replicates of blood from several donors. Some clones are missing from TCRdb's copy, which holds only in-frame ones; the method was immunoSEQ multiplex PCR. The repertoire holds fewer than 80,000 clones, about nine tenths seen once, with 4.8% in the top ten. Sequencing was carried out using PBMCs. These receptors all stem from a human donor in good health. Some clones in this sample may be carry-over from other donors' samples. Each CDR3 is given with its conserved first and last residue. A D gene is named only where the DNA matches it firmly. Where a row states a size, it is once, few, many or the class of an expanded clone; other rows omit it.

j_call v_call clone_size d_call cdr3_aa cdr3_nt
TRBJ2-7 TRBV4-2 NA TRBD1 CASSPSHNGQGCYEQYF TGTGCCAGCAGCCCATCACACAACGGACAGGGGTGCTACGAGCAGTACTTC
TRBJ1-2 TRBV7-2 NA TRBD1 CASSFGQAGGYTF TGTGCCAGCAGCTTCGGACAGGCTGGGGGCTACACCTTC
TRBJ2-2 TRBV5-4 NA TRBD2 CASSLGGGTNTGELFF TGTGCCAGCAGCTTGGGGGGGGGAACGAACACCGGGGAGCTGTTTTTT
TRBJ2-3 TRBV18 NA NA CASSGRVTDTQYF TGTGCCAGCTCAGGGCGGGTGACAGATACGCAGTATTTT
TRBJ2-3 TRBV5-5 NA TRBD2 CASSLGLAGTSTDTQYF TGTGCCAGCAGCTTGGGGCTAGCGGGTACTAGCACAGATACGCAGTATTTT
TRBJ2-5 TRBV27 NA TRBD1 CASSLQGTVGETQYF TGTGCCAGCAGTTTGCAGGGGACAGTTGGCGAGACCCAGTACTTC
TRBJ2-3 TRBV5-1 NA NA CASSAGQRRDTQYF TGCGCCAGCAGCGCCGGACAGAGACGAGATACGCAGTATTTT
TRBJ2-3 TRBV7-2 NA TRBD1 CASSDTGAGTQYF TGTGCCAGCAGCGATACAGGGGCCGGTACGCAGTATTTT
TRBJ1-2 TRBV30 NA TRBD1 CAWSIGTGLNYGYTF TGTGCCTGGAGTATCGGGACAGGCCTTAACTATGGCTACACCTTC
TRBJ2-5 TRBV5-1 NA NA CASRPNGQKYQETQYF TGCGCCAGCAGACCAAATGGACAGAAGTACCAAGAGACCCAGTACTTC
TRBJ2-7 TRBV7-2 NA TRBD2 CASSLRGGREGYEQYF TGTGCCAGCAGCTTACGAGGGGGGCGGGAGGGATACGAGCAGTACTTC
TRBJ1-6 TRBV5-1 NA NA CASSPDSNSPLHF TGCGCCAGCAGCCCGGACAGTAATTCACCCCTCCACTTT
TRBJ2-1 TRBV7-9 NA TRBD2 CASSVGTSGSLGEQFF TGTGCCAGCAGCGTCGGGACTAGCGGGAGTTTGGGTGAGCAGTTCTTC
TRBJ1-2 TRBV2 NA NA CASSGQQGDYGYTF TGTGCCAGCAGTGGACAACAGGGTGACTATGGCTACACCTTC
TRBJ2-1 TRBV12-5 NA NA CASGGSWADYNEQFF TGTGCTAGTGGGGGTTCGTGGGCTGACTACAATGAGCAGTTCTTC
TRBJ2-7 TRBV6-5 NA TRBD1 CASINRGTYEQYF TGTGCCAGCATCAACAGGGGCACCTACGAGCAGTACTTC
TRBJ2-1 TRBV6-5 once TRBD2 CASSTSGRDNEQFF TGTGCCAGCTCGACTAGCGGGAGGGACAATGAGCAGTTCTTC
TRBJ2-5 TRBV2 NA TRBD2 CASTLAGVGQETQYF TGTGCCAGCACCCTCGCGGGGGTGGGGCAAGAGACCCAGTACTTC
TRBJ1-2 TRBV27 NA NA CASSLSDGRQGVYGYTF TGTGCCAGCAGTTTATCGGATGGGCGGCAGGGTGTCTATGGCTACACCTTC
TRBJ1-2 TRBV5-6 NA NA CASSLAWQGYHGYTF TGTGCCAGCAGCTTGGCCTGGCAGGGTTATCATGGCTACACCTTC
TRBJ1-3 TRBV7-6 NA NA CASSLTWSSGNTIYF TGTGCCAGCAGCTTAACCTGGAGCTCTGGAAACACCATATATTTT
TRBJ1-4 TRBV6-5 NA NA CASSYLGAATNEKLFF TGTGCCAGCAGTTACTTGGGGGCCGCAACTAATGAAAAACTGTTTTTT
TRBJ1-6 TRBV6-1 NA TRBD1 CASNGQGASPLHF TGTGCCAGCAACGGACAGGGGGCCTCACCCCTCCACTTT
TRBJ1-5 TRBV7-8 NA TRBD1 CASSPTGGRQPQHF TGTGCCAGCAGCCCGACAGGGGGCCGTCAGCCCCAGCATTTT
TRBJ1-2 TRBV29-1 NA TRBD1 CSVNRGPNYGYTF TGCAGCGTGAACAGGGGGCCCAACTATGGCTACACCTTC
TRBJ2-7 TRBV4-1 NA NA CASSLEPTATYEQYF TGCGCCAGCAGCCTGGAACCGACAGCGACCTACGAGCAGTACTTC